Below are 24 T cell receptor beta chains sequenced from a single sample in a study of blood T cell repertoires in COVID-19. This table comes from immunoSEQ multiplex PCR, and its TCRdb copy is limited to in-frame clones, with some not included. The data show around 400,000 clones, about 88% seen once. Sequenced material: PBMCs or T cells enriched from blood (not recorded which). The origin of the receptors is a woman aged 18-35 years who had been exposed to COVID-19.

V and J are TRBV11-2 and TRBJ2-1; TRBD1 might be the D (5 bases). Trimming pared 3 bases from V and 6 bases from J, leaving 6 bases between. This CDR3 contains 12 residues. Germline-derived CDR1 and CDR2 are SGHAT and FQNNGV. CDR3 sequence reads: CASSLTVNEQFF. CDR3 DNA: TGTGCCAGCAGCTTGACAGTCAATGAGCAGTTCTTC.

The chain joins TRBV28 to TRBJ2-7, with D maybe TRBD1 (6 bases). CDR3 length equals 14 residues. Germline loops: CDR1 MDHEN, CDR2 SYDVKM. V lost 4 bases and J 2 bases, leaving 12 bases between the germline ends. Here the CDR3 reads CASSSVQGTYEQYF. The DNA for the CDR3 is TGTGCCAGCAGTTCTGTACAGGGAACCTACGAGCAGTACTTC.

The rearrangement links TRBV28 to TRBJ1-5, with a possible D match to TRBD1 (6 bases). The CDR3 runs 14 residues. V was pared by 6 bases and J by 2 bases, with 11 bases between. Looked up from germline, CDR1 is MDHEN and CDR2 is SYDVKM. CDR3 residues: CASSAGERNQPQHF. The CDR3 DNA reads TGTGCCAGCAGCGCAGGGGAGCGCAATCAGCCCCAGCATTTT.

The chain links TRBV28 to TRBJ2-3; 8 bases are shared with TRBD1. J lost 0 bases, V lost 8 bases, and 7 bases had no gene match. Germline CDR1 is MDHEN and CDR2 is SYDVKM. The CDR3 sequence is 15 residues long. Here the CDR3 DNA reads TGTGCCAGCGGCCGGGACAGGTCTAGCACAGATACGCAGTATTTT. This translates into CASGRDRSSTDTQYF.

The chain carries TRBV6-1 and TRBJ1-4, with a tentative D call TRBD1 (5 bases). Germline CDR1 and CDR2: MNHNS and SASEGT. The CDR3 loop spans 14 amino acids. The V end was cut by 1 base, the J end by 4 bases, with 7 bases between. DNA for the CDR3: TGTGCCAGCAGTGAAGGGGACTATAATGAAAAACTGTTTTTT. Its translation is CASSEGDYNEKLFF.

V is TRBV29-1 and J is TRBJ2-1; no definite D call. The CDR3 is 13 amino acids. The germline V and J ends were trimmed by 1 base and 6 bases, with 10 bases remaining between them. Germline values: CDR1 SQVTM, CDR2 ANQGSEA. DNA for the CDR3: TGCAGCGTTGAAGGAGAAAGCCTCAATGAGCAGTTCTTC. Encoded protein: CSVEGESLNEQFF.

V gene TRBV6-5 combines with J gene TRBJ1-2; D unresolved. V was clipped by 2 bases and J by 0 bases, with 7 bases between them. This CDR3 comprises 14 residues. The germline V gene has CDR1 MNHEY and CDR2 SVGAGI. The chain's CDR3 is CASSYRRANYGYTF. Written as DNA, the CDR3 is TGTGCCAGCAGTTACCGTCGGGCTAACTATGGCTACACCTTC.

This chain joins TRBV7-8 and TRBJ2-1; TRBD2 might be the D (6 bases). CDR3 length: 14 amino acids. V was cut by 1 base and J by 8 bases, with 12 bases left in between. CDR1 and CDR2 from the germline V gene are SGHVS and FQNEAQ. CDR3 sequence reads: CASSLGSIADEQFF. In nucleotides, the CDR3 is TGTGCCAGCAGCTTAGGTTCCATAGCGGATGAGCAGTTCTTC. The variable domain in full, with the rest retrieved from reference TRBV7-8 and TRBJ2-1, is GAGVSQSPRYKVAKRGQDVALRCDPISGHVSLFWYQQALGQGPEFLTYFQNEAQLDKSGLPSDRFFAERPEGSVSTLKIQRTQQEDSAVYLCASSLGSIADEQFFGPGTRLTVL.

This clone turned up a few times. The rearrangement joins TRBV13 to TRBJ2-1; TRBD2 agrees at 11 bases. There are 16 residues in the CDR3. Trimming at V came to 3 bases and at J to 7 bases, leaving 8 bases not matched to a gene. Germline CDR1 and CDR2: PRHDT and FYEKMQ (reference sequence). The CDR3 reads CASSFVLAGEGNEQFF. The CDR3 DNA reads TGTGCCAGCAGCTTTGTACTAGCGGGAGAAGGAAATGAGCAGTTCTTC.

The chain is built from TRBV27 and TRBJ1-2; 7 nucleotides line up with TRBD1. Germline V gene data show CDR1 as MNHEY and CDR2 as SMNVEV (reference sequence). The CDR3 totals 18 residues. J gave up 7 bases and V 5 bases, and 22 bases lay outside the gene matches. Here the CDR3 DNA reads TGTGCCAGCAGTGTTCCAAACTCGGACAGGCTCTTAAATTTTGGCTACACCTTC. Translated, it gives CASSVPNSDRLLNFGYTF.

This sequence joins TRBV6-6 and TRBJ2-6, with TRBD1 as a possible D gene (5 bases). The CDR3 is 15 amino acids. Trimming took 2 bases from V and 0 from J, leaving 5 bases between them. The germline V gene has CDR1 MNHNY and CDR2 SVGAGI (reference sequence). Here the CDR3 reads CASSYGASGANVLTF. CDR3 bases: TGTGCCAGCAGTTACGGGGCCTCTGGGGCCAACGTCCTGACTTTC.

The genes are TRBV6-5 and TRBJ1-1; no definite D call. There are 13 residues in the CDR3. Germline CDR1 MNHEY, CDR2 SVGAGI. Trimming cost V 7 bases and J 0 bases, with 9 bases left between them. Here the CDR3 DNA reads TGTGCCAGCATGGGCAGCATGAACACTGAAGCTTTCTTT. Its protein is CASMGSMNTEAFF.

This clone was seen only once. The chain carries TRBV27 and TRBJ2-7, with TRBD1 matching over 7 bases. Germline assignment: CDR1 MNHEY and CDR2 SMNVEV (reference sequence). The CDR3 extends over 15 amino acids. CDR3 nucleotides: TGTGACCAGCACCGCACACAGGGGAATGGTTGCGAGCAGTACTTC. It yields the protein CDQHRTQGNGCEQYF.

This clone came up once. V gene TRBV4-2 combines with J gene TRBJ1-4; 9 bases agree with TRBD1. Germline CDR1 is LGHNA and CDR2 is YNFKEQ. The CDR3 loop spans 17 amino acids. The V gene end was trimmed by 0 bases and the J gene end by 6 bases; junction bases not matched to a gene: 8. The CDR3 region is CASSQEGTGIQYEKLFF. The CDR3 DNA follows: TGTGCCAGCAGCCAAGAGGGGACAGGGATACAGTATGAAAAACTGTTTTTT.

The chain joins TRBV28 to TRBJ1-1; no reliable D call. Deletions cut 3 bases from V and 3 bases from J, with 8 bases between. This CDR3 comprises 13 residues. CDR1 is MDHEN, CDR2 SYDVKM, per germline. CDR3 sequence reads: CASSLPEHTEAFF. The CDR3 DNA sequence: TGTGCCAGCAGTTTGCCAGAACACACTGAAGCTTTCTTT.

The V and J genes are TRBV27 and TRBJ1-5; 10 nucleotides align to TRBD1. From germline, CDR1 is MNHEY and CDR2 SMNVEV (reference sequence). V lost 4 bases to trimming and J lost 4 bases; unmatched junction nucleotides: 4. This CDR3 has 15 residues. The CDR3 nucleotides read TGTGCCAGCAGTTCTAAGGGACAGGGGAATCAGCCCCAGCATTTT. This sequence encodes CASSSKGQGNQPQHF.

With respect to this clone: Sequence at one end of the junction differs from germline and may be a read error. The V call is TRBV24-1, the J call TRBJ1-2; TRBD1 aligns across 8 bases. The CDR3 totals 15 residues. Germline CDR1 KGHDR, CDR2 SFDVKD. CDR3 residues: CATSDYSTGAYGYTF. The CDR3 bases are TGTGCCACCAGCGATTATTCGACAGGGGCCTATGGCTACACCTTC.

The rearrangement joins TRBV21-1 to TRBJ1-1; TRBD1 was called by the table and not checked on the DNA. TRBV21-1 is an annotated pseudogene. The length of the CDR3 is 15 residues. CDR3 nucleotide sequence: TGTGCCAGCAGCCCCGGACAGGGAGTGAACACTGAAGCTTTCTTT. Translation: CASSPGQGVNTEAFF.

The chain recombines TRBV27 with TRBJ1-1; possibly TRBD1 for D (6 bases). The CDR3 has 14 residues. Trimming removed 2 bases from V and 6 bases from J, with 13 bases in between. The germline V gene has CDR1 MNHEY and CDR2 SMNVEV (reference sequence). CDR3: CASSLGGAIAEAFF. CDR3 coding DNA: TGTGCCAGCAGTTTAGGGGGCGCGATCGCTGAAGCTTTCTTT.

The chain has TRBV14 and TRBJ2-7; possibly TRBD2 for D (6 bases). The CDR3 is 16 amino acids. Trimming left V 4 bases short and J 2 bases short, with 18 bases between. The germline V gene encodes CDR1 SGHDN and CDR2 FVKESK. CDR3 amino acids: CASSRGVSSNTYEQYF. The DNA of the CDR3 is TGTGCCAGCAGCCGGGGGGTGTCTAGCAACACCTACGAGCAGTACTTC.

This clone was seen a handful of times. V gene TRBV7-9 combines with J gene TRBJ1-1; TRBD1 matches at 8 bases. Germline V CDR1 and CDR2: SEHNR, FQNEAQ (reference sequence). This CDR3 spans 14 amino acids. Germline trimming cut 3 bases from V and 5 bases from J; bases unmatched to any gene: 5. The CDR3 DNA reads TGTGCCAGCAGCTTTGGACAGGGTGGGACTGAAGCTTTCTTT. Its translation is CASSFGQGGTEAFF.

This clone was detected only a few times. The chain has TRBV18 and TRBJ2-7; 7 nucleotides line up with TRBD1. CDR3 length equals 15 residues. The V gene end was trimmed by 5 bases and the J gene end by 2 bases; junction bases not matched to a gene: 9. Germline V gene sequence: CDR1 KGHSH, CDR2 LQKENI. The chain's CDR3 is CASSTTGAEAYEQYF. For the CDR3, the DNA is TGTGCCAGCTCAACTACAGGGGCCGAGGCCTACGAGCAGTACTTC.

The chain is built from TRBV27 and TRBJ1-1; D may be TRBD1 (5 bases). Trimming shortened V by 6 bases and J by 2 bases, and 13 bases separated the two germline ends. The CDR3 loop spans 14 amino acids. The V gene's germline CDR1 is MNHEY and CDR2 SMNVEV (reference sequence). DNA for the CDR3: TGTGCCAGCAGGCAGGGAACTGGCAACACTGAAGCTTTCTTT. Translation: CASRQGTGNTEAFF.

The chain joins TRBV20-1 to TRBJ1-1; TRBD1 matches at 8 bases. V shed 3 bases and J 6 bases; nucleotides not matched to a gene: 6. Germline CDR1 DFQATT, CDR2 SNEGSKA (reference sequence). The CDR3 runs 13 residues. In DNA, the CDR3 is TGCAGTGCTAGTAAGGTCAGGGGGCCTGAAGCTTTCTTT. Translated: CSASKVRGPEAFF.